This T cell receptor (beta chain) derives from a study of monozygotic twins with inflammatory bowel disease. Amplification used two nested PCRs: roughly 15 cycles, then 9 cycles, on TCRalpha/TCRbeta cDNA. TCRdb re-analyzed the 5' RACE reads; it lists each CDR3 protein once, without DNA. This sample's table reports 300,000 to 350,000 distinct CDR3 sequences. CDR1 and CDR2 from the germline V gene are LNHDA and SQIVND (reference sequence). The CDR3 length is 15 residues. One blood sample of approximately 2.5 ml was taken from each donor. The receptor comes from a human donor with ulcerative colitis or Crohn's disease, or a healthy co-twin of an affected twin (not recorded which). V is TRBV19 and J is TRBJ2-3; lacking DNA, the TRBD1 call made by TCRdb goes unchecked. The sample consisted of blood. CDR3 region: CASSIRDRKADTQYF.